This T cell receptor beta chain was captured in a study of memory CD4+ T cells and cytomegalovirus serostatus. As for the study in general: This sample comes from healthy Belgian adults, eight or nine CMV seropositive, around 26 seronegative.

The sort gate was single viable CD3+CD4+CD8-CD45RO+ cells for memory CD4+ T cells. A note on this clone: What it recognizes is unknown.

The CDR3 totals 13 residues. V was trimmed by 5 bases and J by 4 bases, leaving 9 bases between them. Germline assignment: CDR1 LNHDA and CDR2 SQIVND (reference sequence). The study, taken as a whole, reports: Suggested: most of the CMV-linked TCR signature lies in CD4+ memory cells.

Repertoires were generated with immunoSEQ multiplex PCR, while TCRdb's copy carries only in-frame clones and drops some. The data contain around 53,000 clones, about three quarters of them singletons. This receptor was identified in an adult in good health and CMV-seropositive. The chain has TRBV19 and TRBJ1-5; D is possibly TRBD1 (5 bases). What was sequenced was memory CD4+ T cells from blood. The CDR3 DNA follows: TGTGCCAGTAGTGGGACCGGTAATCAGCCCCAGCATTTT. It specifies CASSGTGNQPQHF.